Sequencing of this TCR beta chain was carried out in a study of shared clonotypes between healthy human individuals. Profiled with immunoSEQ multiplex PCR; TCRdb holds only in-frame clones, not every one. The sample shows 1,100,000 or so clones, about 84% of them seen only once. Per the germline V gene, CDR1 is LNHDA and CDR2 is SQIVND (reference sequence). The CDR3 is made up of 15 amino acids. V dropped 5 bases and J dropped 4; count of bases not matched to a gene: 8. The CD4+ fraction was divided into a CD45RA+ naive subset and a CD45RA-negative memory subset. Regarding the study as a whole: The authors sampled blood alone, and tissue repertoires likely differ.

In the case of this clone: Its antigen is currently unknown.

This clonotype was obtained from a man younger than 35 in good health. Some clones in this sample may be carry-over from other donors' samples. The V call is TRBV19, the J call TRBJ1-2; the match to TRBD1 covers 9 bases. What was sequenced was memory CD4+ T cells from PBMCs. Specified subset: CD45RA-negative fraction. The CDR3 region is CASSSPTGGSYGYTF. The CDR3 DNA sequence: TGTGCCAGTAGTTCACCGACAGGGGGGAGCTATGGCTACACCTTC.